This entry describes one T cell receptor beta chain. As yet, its antigen is unknown. The data are from a study of T cells after posttransplantation cyclophosphamide. Points from the study as a whole: Later blood repertoires were often dominated by clones from the donor CD8+ memory compartment. Tissue-infiltrating T cells from skin or gut overlapped little with blood T cells. Recipient CMV seropositivity and CMV reactivation strongly tracked TRB clonality.

Germline V gives CDR1 SGHAT, CDR2 FQNNGV. CDR3 length equals 16 residues. V lost 0 bases to trimming and J lost 10 bases, with 21 bases between them. Assay: immunoSEQ multiplex PCR; the TCRdb copy retains only in-frame clones and omits some. This sample has tens of thousands of clones, with roughly 87% found just once. Cyclophosphamide on days +3 and +4 followed busulfan-fludarabine conditioning and a marrow graft. The clonotype comes from a male patient aged 60 to 75 who received an allogeneic stem cell transplant from a related donor and was CMV-positive. Among the T cells, some may be from the graft donor. The starting material was PBMCs, obtained about 60 days after allogeneic stem cell transplant with posttransplant cyclophosphamide. The chain uses TRBV11-2 and TRBJ1-1; D not certain. The CDR3 sequence is CASSLDQATGREGAFF. As DNA, the CDR3 is TGTGCCAGCAGCTTAGATCAGGCGACGGGCCGAGAGGGAGCTTTCTTT.